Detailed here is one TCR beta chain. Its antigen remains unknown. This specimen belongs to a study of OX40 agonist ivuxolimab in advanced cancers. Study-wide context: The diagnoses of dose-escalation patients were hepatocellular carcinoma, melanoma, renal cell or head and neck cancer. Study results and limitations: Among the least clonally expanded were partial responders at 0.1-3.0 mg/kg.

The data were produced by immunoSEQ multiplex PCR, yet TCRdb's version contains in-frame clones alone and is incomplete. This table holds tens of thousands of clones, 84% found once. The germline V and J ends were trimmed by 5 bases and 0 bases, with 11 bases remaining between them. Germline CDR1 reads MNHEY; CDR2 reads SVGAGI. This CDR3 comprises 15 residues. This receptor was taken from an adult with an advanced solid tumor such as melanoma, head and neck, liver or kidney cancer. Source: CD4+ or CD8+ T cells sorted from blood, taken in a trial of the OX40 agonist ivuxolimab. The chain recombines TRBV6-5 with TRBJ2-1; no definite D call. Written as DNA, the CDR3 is TGTGCCAGCAGTGCCCACGAGAGCTCCTACAATGAGCAGTTCTTC. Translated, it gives CASSAHESSYNEQFF.